The 16 T cell receptor beta chains below were found in one sample sequenced in a study of blood T cells in healthy people across ages. A sample-barcoded 5' primer and a J-beta primer mix were used in a second PCR of about 6 to 11 cycles. TCRdb redid the calling of the 5' RACE reads with MiXCR, one entry per CDR3 protein. The sample contains 650,000 to 1,000,000 distinct CDR3 sequences, 35% to 40% of which appear only once. What was sequenced was blood. Receptor source: a man between 18 and 29 years old in good health.

V and J are TRBV29-1 and TRBJ1-1; 9 bases map to TRBD1. The CDR3 is 10 amino acids. The V and J ends lost 6 bases and 8 bases, in that order; junction bases with no gene match: 1. CDR1 is SQVTM, CDR2 ANQGSEA, per germline. The CDR3 DNA sequence: TGCAGCGTCACAGGGGGCGAAGCTTTCTTT. It is translated as CSVTGGEAFF.

Many counts were recorded for this clonotype. The chain uses TRBV12-3 or TRBV12-4 and TRBJ2-7; the D gene is possibly TRBD2 (6 bases). The CDR3 totals 16 residues. V gave up 5 bases and J gave up 0 bases, with 17 bases separating them. The CDR3 nucleotides are TGTGCCAGCAGTGCAGAACAGAGGAGGGACTCCTACGAGCAGTACTTC. It translates to CASSAEQRRDSYEQYF.

This clonotype was found many times. The chain is built from TRBV20-1 and TRBJ2-1; 10 bases match TRBD1. Germline loops: CDR1 DFQATT, CDR2 SNEGSKA (reference sequence). There are 16 residues in the CDR3. V dropped 4 bases and J dropped 4; count of bases not matched to a gene: 10. CDR3 nucleotide sequence: TGCAGTGCTAACCCCGGGACAGGGGCTTCATACAATGAGCAGTTCTTC. Translating gives CSANPGTGASYNEQFF.

This clonotype was detected only a few times. The J gene is TRBJ1-1, the V gene TRBV12-3 or TRBV12-4; perhaps TRBD1 as D (5 bases). The CDR3 is 14 amino acids. The V gene lost 1 base and the J gene lost 5 bases, with 11 bases spanning the gap. CDR3 loop: CASSLGVRGTEAFF. CDR3 sequence (DNA): TGTGCCAGCAGTTTAGGGGTTAGGGGAACTGAAGCTTTCTTT.

CDR3 sequence reads: CSATKTGRSSQPQHF. Here the CDR3 DNA reads TGCAGTGCCACTAAGACAGGGAGGAGCAGCCAGCCCCAGCATTTT. The J gene is TRBJ1-5, the V gene TRBV20-1; TRBD1 matches at 7 bases. There are 15 residues in the CDR3. Looked up from germline, CDR1 is DFQATT and CDR2 is SNEGSKA (reference sequence). After removal of 6 bases from V and 7 bases from J, the junction contained 15 bases not matched to a gene.

This clonotype was detected only a few times. This sequence joins TRBV5-1 and TRBJ2-1, with TRBD2 matching 7 bases. The ends lost 5 bases at V and 1 base at J; junction bases unmatched: 9. CDR1 SGHRS and CDR2 YFSETQ come from the germline V gene. The CDR3 extends over 16 amino acids. The CDR3 loop reads CASSSFGGGSYNEQFF. DNA of the CDR3: TGCGCCAGCAGTTCCTTTGGGGGAGGGTCCTACAATGAGCAGTTCTTC.

In this sample, this clonotype turned up a few times. V and J are TRBV4-3 and TRBJ1-4; the D gene is possibly TRBD1 (6 bases). CDR1 and CDR2 (germline): LGHNA, YSLEER. V was shortened by 0 bases and J by 6 bases, with 20 bases between the two germline ends. The CDR3 consists of 18 residues. The CDR3 spells CASSQDPPQQGGYEKLFF. The CDR3 nucleotides read TGCGCCAGCAGCCAAGATCCGCCTCAACAGGGCGGTTATGAAAAACTGTTTTTT.

This clonotype was seen a handful of times. The J gene is TRBJ2-5, the V gene TRBV7-2, with unresolved D. Gene TRBJ2-7 matches the end of the DNA better, so the J call may be wrong. This CDR3 comprises 11 residues. The germline CDR1 and CDR2 sequences are SGHTA and FQGNSA. CDR3 protein: CASSLMGEQYF. DNA of the CDR3: TGTGCCAGCAGCTTGATGGGCGAGCAGTACTTC.

The sample holds many counts of this clonotype. The CDR3 loop reads CASSWGSQETQYF. CDR3 DNA: TGCGCCAGCAGCTGGGGATCTCAAGAGACCCAGTACTTC. This chain links TRBV5-1 with TRBJ2-5; D gene unclear. From germline, CDR1 is SGHRS and CDR2 YFSETQ. The CDR3 has 13 amino acids. Trimming took 3 bases from V and 2 from J, leaving 8 bases between them.

In the case of this clonotype: This may be a read error, as it is one base from a much larger clone. The chain carries TRBV6-2 or TRBV6-3 and TRBJ2-1; D unclear. The CDR3 runs to 13 residues. Trimming left V 6 bases short and J 9 bases short, with 15 bases between. The germline CDR1 and CDR2 sequences are MNHEY and SVGEGT. CDR3 residues: CASRGFLSGEQFF. DNA of the CDR3: TGTGCCAGCAGAGGGTTCCTATCGGGTGAGCAGTTCTTC.

V is TRBV10-3 and J is TRBJ1-1, with D possibly TRBD1 on 5 matching bases. The germline V gene encodes CDR1 ENHRY and CDR2 SYGVKD. V lost 6 bases to trimming and J lost 3 bases, with 11 bases between them. This CDR3 is 13 amino acids long. CDR3 bases: TGTGCCATCAGGGGACGCCTTGACACTGAAGCTTTCTTT. It codes for CAIRGRLDTEAFF.

This chain uses TRBV19 with TRBJ2-7; possibly TRBD1 for D (5 bases). The CDR3 extends over 12 amino acids. V gave up 7 bases and J gave up 7 bases, with 14 bases separating them. In germline, CDR1 is LNHDA, CDR2 SQIVND (reference sequence). The CDR3 spells CASKQGGNEQYF. CDR3 nucleotide sequence: TGTGCCAGTAAGCAGGGTGGCAATGAGCAGTACTTC.

The chain recombines TRBV12-3 or TRBV12-4 with TRBJ2-4; 10 nucleotides agree with TRBD2. The last part of the DNA fits TRBJ2-7 better; the J call may be wrong. The CDR3 is 17 residues long. The CDR3 DNA reads TGTGCCAGCAGTTTAGCGGTGCTAGCGGGGGCCCCCTACGAGCAGTACTTC. It translates to CASSLAVLAGAPYEQYF.

In its sample, this clonotype was seen many times. Germline and junction disagree at one end, which may indicate a read error. The CDR3 region has the DNA TGTGCCAGCTGGGGGTCCTCCAATGAGCAGTTCTTC. The encoded protein is CASWGSSNEQFF. The rearrangement joins TRBV12-3 or TRBV12-4 to TRBJ2-1; possibly TRBD1 or TRBD2 for D (5 bases each). This CDR3 region has 12 residues.

The chain couples TRBV25-1 to TRBJ1-4; 7 nucleotides match TRBD1. The CDR3 loop spans 17 amino acids. V was clipped by 3 bases and J by 6 bases; unmatched bases: 13. From germline, CDR1 is MGHDK and CDR2 SYGVNS. The CDR3 region has the DNA TGTGCCAGCAGTGAGACCTATCACAGGGGAAAGGATGAAAAACTGTTTTTT. It yields the protein CASSETYHRGKDEKLFF.

V and J are TRBV7-9 and TRBJ2-1; the D is unclear. Germline CDR1 SEHNR, CDR2 FQNEAQ (reference sequence). V was cut by 5 bases and J by 8 bases, with 16 bases left in between. This CDR3 has 14 residues. The CDR3 coding sequence is TGTGCCAGCAGCCCGGACCTCAGCGTGCATGAGCAGTTCTTC. It specifies CASSPDLSVHEQFF.